This T cell receptor beta chain was identified during a study of metastatic and nonmetastatic thyroid tumors. Study-level background: It was across blood and tumor or nodule tissue from malignant and benign thyroid patients that repertoires were compared. Study-wide results and limits: Benign nodules were reported to have significantly lower TCR beta diversity than malignant thyroid tumors, in blood and tumor.

The V gene's germline CDR1 is LNHNV and CDR2 YYDKDF (reference sequence). The CDR3 runs to 15 residues. V was clipped by 6 bases and J by 5 bases; unmatched bases: 12. In regard to this clone: Antigen: not known.

No treatment of any kind had been given to any patient before thyroid surgery. From the PCR reads, TCRdb re-called clones with MiXCR. This table has some 20,000 clones, about a third appearing once. The TCR comes from a female donor with papillary thyroid cancer or a benign thyroid nodule (not recorded which). Some clones in this sample may be carry-over from other donors' samples. Input material: tumor tissue. J is TRBJ2-7 and V is TRBV15, with TRBD1 matching 8 bases. The CDR3 DNA is TGTGCCACCAGTTTCGGACAGGGTAAATCCAACGAGCAGTACTTC. Protein sequence: CATSFGQGKSNEQYF.